The subject of this entry is one TCR beta chain. Its specificity is unknown. Method: immunoSEQ multiplex PCR; TCRdb's copy keeps in-frame clones and lacks some. This table holds some 60,000 clones, more than 80% found once. The CDR3 loop spans 13 amino acids. The sample's time point: week 11, during vaccination. Vaccination comprised doses that each held 300 ug of mutant IDH1 20-mer peptide, plus topical imiquimod. Each tumor in the donors was a new WHO grade 3 or 4 astrocytoma, IDH1-mutant and ATRX-lost. These data originate in a study of a mutant IDH1 vaccine in newly diagnosed glioma. Whole-study context: Pretreatment consisted of radiotherapy, temozolomide, or both, with most receiving both. Findings and limits, study-wide: Evidence of vaccine-induced immune responses was documented in 85% to 95% of patients.

The J gene is TRBJ1-5, the V gene TRBV21-1. TRBV21-1 represents a pseudogene. Sample: PBMCs, taken from a glioma patient whose treatment included an IDH1 peptide vaccine. The receptor was isolated from a young man with glioma. The CDR3 is CASTIMARGGGHF. CDR3 DNA: TGTGCCAGCACCATTATGGCGAGGGGCGGAGGGCATTTT.